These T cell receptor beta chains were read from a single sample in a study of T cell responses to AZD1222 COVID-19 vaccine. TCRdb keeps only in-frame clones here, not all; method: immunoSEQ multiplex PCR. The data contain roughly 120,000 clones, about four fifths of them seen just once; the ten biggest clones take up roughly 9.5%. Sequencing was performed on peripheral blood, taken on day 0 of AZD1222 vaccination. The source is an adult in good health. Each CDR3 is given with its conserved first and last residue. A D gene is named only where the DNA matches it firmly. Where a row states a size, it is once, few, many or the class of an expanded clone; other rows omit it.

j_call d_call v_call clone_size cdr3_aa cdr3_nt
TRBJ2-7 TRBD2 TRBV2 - CASSEGLAGEQYF TGTGCCAGCAGTGAAGGACTAGCGGGCGAGCAGTACTTC
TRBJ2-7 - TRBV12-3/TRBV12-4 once CASSRGSFYEQYF TGTGCCAGCAGCCGCGGGTCCTTCTACGAGCAGTACTTC
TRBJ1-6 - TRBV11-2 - CASSLDPGDNSPLHF TGTGCCAGCAGCTTAGACCCGGGAGATAATTCACCCCTCCACTTT
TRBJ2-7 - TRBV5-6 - CASSLGMGRGEQYF TGTGCCAGCAGCTTGGGTATGGGGCGCGGCGAGCAGTACTTC
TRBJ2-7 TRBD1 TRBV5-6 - CASSLTGTGGEQYF TGTGCCAGCAGCTTGACAGGGACAGGGGGCGAGCAGTACTTC
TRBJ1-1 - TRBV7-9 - CASSLDWTEAFF TGTGCCAGCAGCTTAGATTGGACTGAAGCTTTCTTT
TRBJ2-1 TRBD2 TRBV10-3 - CALGSGGLFNEQFF TGTGCCTTGGGGTCGGGGGGGCTTTTCAATGAGCAGTTCTTC
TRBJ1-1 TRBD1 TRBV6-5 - CASSSPHRGPTEAFF TGTGCCAGCAGTAGCCCCCACAGGGGGCCAACTGAAGCTTTCTTT
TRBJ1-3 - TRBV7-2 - CASSPAAGQSSGNTIYF TGTGCCAGCAGCCCGGCCGCTGGACAAAGCTCTGGAAACACCATATATTTT
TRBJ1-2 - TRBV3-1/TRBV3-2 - CASSQGSVGSPGSHGYTF TGTGCCAGCAGCCAAGGCTCGGTTGGTAGTCCAGGGAGCCATGGCTACACCTTC
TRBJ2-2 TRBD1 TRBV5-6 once CASSSLHRGRLDGELFF TGTGCCAGCAGCTCGCTGCACAGGGGGCGCTTGGACGGGGAGCTGTTTTTT
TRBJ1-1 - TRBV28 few CASVRFPGIRGTEAFF TGTGCCAGCGTTCGTTTCCCAGGGATTAGGGGCACTGAAGCTTTCTTT
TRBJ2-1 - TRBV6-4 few CASSDSEEGEQFF TGTGCCAGCAGTGACTCGGAAGAGGGTGAGCAGTTCTTC
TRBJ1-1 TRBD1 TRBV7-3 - CASSLTAGTGSEAFF TGTGCCAGCAGCTTAACGGCCGGGACAGGGTCGGAAGCTTTCTTT
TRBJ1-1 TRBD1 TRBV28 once CASRSGTAYTEAFF TGTGCCAGCAGATCCGGGACAGCTTACACTGAAGCTTTCTTT
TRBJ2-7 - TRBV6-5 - CASRYSYGSYEQYF TGTGCCAGCAGGTACTCATATGGGTCCTACGAGCAGTACTTC
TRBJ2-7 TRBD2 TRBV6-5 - CASSRTSGSWYEQYF TGTGCCAGCAGCCGGACTAGCGGGAGTTGGTACGAGCAGTACTTC
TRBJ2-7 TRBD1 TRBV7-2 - CASSPWGQATQQYF TGTGCCAGCAGCCCATGGGGACAGGCTACGCAGCAGTACTTC
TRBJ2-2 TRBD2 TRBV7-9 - CASRGTSDHTGELFF TGTGCCAGCAGGGGGACTAGCGACCACACCGGGGAGCTGTTTTTT
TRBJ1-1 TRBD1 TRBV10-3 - CATTGTAVGEAFF TGTGCCACTACCGGGACAGCGGTCGGGGAAGCTTTCTTT
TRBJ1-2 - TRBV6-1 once CASSEPVVDYGYTF TGTGCCAGCAGTGAACCGGTTGTCGACTATGGCTACACCTTC
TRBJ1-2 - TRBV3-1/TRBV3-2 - CASSEYRVGYTF TGTGCCAGCAGCGAATACAGGGTCGGCTACACCTTC
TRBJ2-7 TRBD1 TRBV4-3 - CASSLYMGQGVAYEQYF TGCGCCAGCAGCCTATACATGGGACAGGGGGTAGCCTACGAGCAGTACTTC
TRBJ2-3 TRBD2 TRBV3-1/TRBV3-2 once CASSQGRPSGTSTDTQYF TGTGCCAGCAGCCAAGGTAGACCTAGCGGGACCAGCACAGATACGCAGTATTTT
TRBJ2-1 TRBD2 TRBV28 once CASRSSGARNEQFF TGTGCCAGCAGGTCTAGCGGGGCTCGGAATGAGCAGTTCTTC
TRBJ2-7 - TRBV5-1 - CASSLTYEQYF TGCGCCAGCAGCCTCACCTACGAGCAGTACTTC
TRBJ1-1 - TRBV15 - CATSRGDGLTEAFF TGTGCCACCAGCAGAGGGGATGGTCTCACTGAAGCTTTCTTT
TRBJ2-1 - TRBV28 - CASSSWPRNEQFF TGTGCCAGCAGTTCTTGGCCCAGGAATGAGCAGTTCTTC
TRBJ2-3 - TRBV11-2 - CASSSGTRMVTQYF TGTGCCAGCAGCTCCGGGACCAGGATGGTTACGCAGTATTTT
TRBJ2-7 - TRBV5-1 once CASSSPGYSYEQYF TGCGCCAGCAGCTCACCGGGCTACTCCTACGAGCAGTACTTC
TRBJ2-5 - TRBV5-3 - CARSLGYPRYQETQYF TGTGCCAGAAGCTTGGGGTACCCTAGATACCAAGAGACCCAGTACTTC
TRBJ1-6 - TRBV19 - CASSETWSLRNSPLHF TGTGCCAGTAGTGAGACCTGGAGCTTGAGGAATTCACCCCTCCACTTT
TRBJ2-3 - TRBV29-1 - CSEWGSLSTDTQYF TGCAGCGAGTGGGGTAGCCTTAGCACAGATACGCAGTATTTT
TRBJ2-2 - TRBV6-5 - CASKPRDIGTGELFF TGTGCCAGCAAACCCCGGGACATCGGGACCGGGGAGCTGTTTTTT
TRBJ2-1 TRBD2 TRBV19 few CASNTGGAANEQFF TGTGCCAGTAATACGGGGGGGGCCGCCAATGAGCAGTTCTTC
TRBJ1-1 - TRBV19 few CAVVANTEAFF TGTGCCGTGGTGGCGAACACTGAAGCTTTCTTT
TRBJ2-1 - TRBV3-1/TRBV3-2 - CASSPTLYNEQFF TGTGCCAGCAGCCCAACGCTATACAATGAGCAGTTCTTC
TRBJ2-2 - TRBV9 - CASSVGPDTGELFF TGTGCCAGCAGCGTAGGCCCAGACACCGGGGAGCTGTTTTTT
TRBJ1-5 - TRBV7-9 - CASSFGAGDQPQHF TGTGCCAGCAGCTTTGGGGCAGGGGACCAGCCCCAGCATTTT
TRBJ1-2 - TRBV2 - CASSPAELTGYTF TGTGCCAGCAGTCCAGCGGAACTTACTGGCTACACCTTC
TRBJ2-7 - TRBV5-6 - CASTETGMGYEQYF TGTGCCAGCACCGAGACTGGGATGGGGTACGAGCAGTACTTC
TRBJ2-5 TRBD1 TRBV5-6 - CASSKQGMETQYF TGTGCCAGCAGCAAACAGGGGATGGAGACCCAGTACTTC
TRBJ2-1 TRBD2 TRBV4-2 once CASSRPTSGSRNEQFF TGTGCCAGCAGCCGACCTACTAGCGGGAGTAGGAATGAGCAGTTCTTC
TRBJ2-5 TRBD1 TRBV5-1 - CASSLTGEETQYF TGCGCCAGCAGCTTGACAGGGGAAGAGACCCAGTACTTC
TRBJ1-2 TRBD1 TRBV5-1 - CASSFGQGGSRDGYTF TGCGCCAGCAGCTTTGGGCAGGGGGGTTCAAGGGATGGCTACACCTTC
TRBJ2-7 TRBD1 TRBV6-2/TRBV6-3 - CASSYATPGQGSLGEQYF TGTGCCAGCAGTTACGCAACGCCGGGACAGGGGTCTCTGGGCGAGCAGTACTTC
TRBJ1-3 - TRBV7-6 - CASSLSVGISGNTIYF TGTGCCAGCAGCTTATCCGTGGGGATCTCTGGAAACACCATATATTTT
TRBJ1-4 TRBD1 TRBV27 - CASSSQGIKDEKLFF TGTGCCAGCAGTTCACAGGGGATAAAGGATGAAAAACTGTTTTTT
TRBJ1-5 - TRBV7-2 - CASSSSGAINQPQHF TGTGCCAGCAGCTCCTCCGGGGCGATAAATCAGCCCCAGCATTTT
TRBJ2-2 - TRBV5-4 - CASSLGGGGNTGELFF TGTGCCAGCAGCTTGGGTGGGGGCGGAAACACCGGGGAGCTGTTTTTT
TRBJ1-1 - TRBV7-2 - CASSFGTTTEAFF TGTGCCAGCAGCTTCGGTACTACGACTGAAGCTTTCTTT
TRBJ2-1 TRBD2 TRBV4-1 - CASSLLPTSGMYNGQFF TGCGCCAGCAGCCTCCTCCCCACTAGCGGGATGTACAATGGGCAGTTCTTC
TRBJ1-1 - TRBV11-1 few CASARSMNTEAFF TGTGCCAGCGCTAGGAGCATGAACACTGAAGCTTTCTTT